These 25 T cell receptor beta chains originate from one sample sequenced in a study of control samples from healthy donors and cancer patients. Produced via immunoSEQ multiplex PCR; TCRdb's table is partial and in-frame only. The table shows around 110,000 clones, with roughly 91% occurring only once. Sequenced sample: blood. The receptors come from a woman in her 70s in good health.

The CDR3 DNA reads TGTGCCAGCGCCCCGGGGTTGGGTCGGCCCCAGCATTTT. Translated: CASAPGLGRPQHF. The chain employs TRBV27 and TRBJ1-5, with D unresolved. Trimming shortened V by 8 bases and J by 9 bases, and 17 bases separated the two germline ends. The CDR3 is made up of 13 amino acids. Germline CDR1 is MNHEY and CDR2 is SMNVEV (reference sequence).

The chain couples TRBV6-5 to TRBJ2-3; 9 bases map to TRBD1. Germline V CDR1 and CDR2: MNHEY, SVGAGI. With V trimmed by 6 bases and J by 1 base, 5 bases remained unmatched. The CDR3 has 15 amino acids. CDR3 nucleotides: TGTGCCAGCAGACCTACAGGGGGCCGCACAGATACGCAGTATTTT. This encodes CASRPTGGRTDTQYF.

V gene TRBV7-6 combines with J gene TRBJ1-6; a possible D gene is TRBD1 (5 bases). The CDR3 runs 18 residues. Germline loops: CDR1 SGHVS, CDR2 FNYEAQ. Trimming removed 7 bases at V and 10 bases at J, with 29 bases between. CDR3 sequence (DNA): TGTGCCAGCAACATAATACCAAACGGGGGATTAAGAAAATCACCCCTCCACTTT. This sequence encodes CASNIIPNGGLRKSPLHF.

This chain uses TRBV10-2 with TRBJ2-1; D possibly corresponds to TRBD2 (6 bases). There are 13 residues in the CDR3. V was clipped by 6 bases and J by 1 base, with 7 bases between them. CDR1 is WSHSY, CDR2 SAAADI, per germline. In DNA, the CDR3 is TGCGCCAGCAGGAGCGGGTCCTACAATGAGCAGTTCTTC. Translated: CASRSGSYNEQFF.

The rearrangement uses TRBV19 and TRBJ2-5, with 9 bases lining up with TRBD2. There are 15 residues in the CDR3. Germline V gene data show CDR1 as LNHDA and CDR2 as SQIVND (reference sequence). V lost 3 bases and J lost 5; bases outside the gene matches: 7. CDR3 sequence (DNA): TGTGCCAGTAGTATCTCGCGGGGGGGCAGGGAGACCCAGTACTTC. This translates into CASSISRGGRETQYF.

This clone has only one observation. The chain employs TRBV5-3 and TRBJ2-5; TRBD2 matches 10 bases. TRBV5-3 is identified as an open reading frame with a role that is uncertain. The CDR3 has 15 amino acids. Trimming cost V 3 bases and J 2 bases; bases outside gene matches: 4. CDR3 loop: CARSSGLAEQETQYF. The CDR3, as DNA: TGTGCCAGAAGCTCTGGACTAGCGGAGCAAGAGACCCAGTACTTC.

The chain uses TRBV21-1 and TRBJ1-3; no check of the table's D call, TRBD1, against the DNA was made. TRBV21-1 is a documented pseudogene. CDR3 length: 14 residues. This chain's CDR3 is CASHSGDFRNTIYF. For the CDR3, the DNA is TGTGCCAGCCACAGTGGTGATTTCAGAAACACCATATATTTT.

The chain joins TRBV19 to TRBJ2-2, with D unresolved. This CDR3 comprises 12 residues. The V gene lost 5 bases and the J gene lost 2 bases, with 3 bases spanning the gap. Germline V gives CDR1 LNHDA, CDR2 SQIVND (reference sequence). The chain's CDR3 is CASSPNTGELFF. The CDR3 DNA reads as TGTGCCAGTAGTCCCAACACCGGGGAGCTGTTTTTT.

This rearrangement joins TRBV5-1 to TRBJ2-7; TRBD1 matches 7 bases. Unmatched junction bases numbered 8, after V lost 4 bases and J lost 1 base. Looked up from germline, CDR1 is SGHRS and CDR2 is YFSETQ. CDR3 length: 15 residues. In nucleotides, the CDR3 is TGCGCCAGCAGCGTCGGGACAGCGGCATCCTACGAGCAGTACTTC. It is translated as CASSVGTAASYEQYF.

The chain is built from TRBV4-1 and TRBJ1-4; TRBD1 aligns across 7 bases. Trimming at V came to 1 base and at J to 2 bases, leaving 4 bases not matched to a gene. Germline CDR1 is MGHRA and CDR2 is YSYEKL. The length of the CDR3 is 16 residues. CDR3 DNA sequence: TGCGCCAGCAGCCAAGGGCAGGGGGGGACTAATGAAAAACTGTTTTTT. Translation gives CASSQGQGGTNEKLFF.

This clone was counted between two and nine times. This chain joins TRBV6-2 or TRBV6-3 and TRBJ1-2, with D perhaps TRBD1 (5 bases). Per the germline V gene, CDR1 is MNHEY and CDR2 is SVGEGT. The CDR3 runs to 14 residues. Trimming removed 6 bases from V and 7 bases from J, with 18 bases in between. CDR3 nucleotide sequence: TGTGCCAGCAGCGATAGGGGACCTCTGCGTGGCTACACCTTC. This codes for CASSDRGPLRGYTF.

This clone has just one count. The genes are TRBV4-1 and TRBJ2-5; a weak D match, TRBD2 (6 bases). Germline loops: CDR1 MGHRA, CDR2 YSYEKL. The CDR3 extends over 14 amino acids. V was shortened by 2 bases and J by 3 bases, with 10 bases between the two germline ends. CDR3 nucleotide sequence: TGCGCCAGCAGCCAACAGGGACTGGAAGAGACCCAGTACTTC. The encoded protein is CASSQQGLEETQYF.

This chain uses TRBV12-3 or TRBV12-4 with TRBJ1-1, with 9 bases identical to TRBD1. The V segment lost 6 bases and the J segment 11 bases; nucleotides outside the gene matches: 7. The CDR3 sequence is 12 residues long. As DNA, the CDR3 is TGTGCCAGCAGAGCAGGGACAGGGAGGGCTTTCTTT. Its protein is CASRAGTGRAFF.

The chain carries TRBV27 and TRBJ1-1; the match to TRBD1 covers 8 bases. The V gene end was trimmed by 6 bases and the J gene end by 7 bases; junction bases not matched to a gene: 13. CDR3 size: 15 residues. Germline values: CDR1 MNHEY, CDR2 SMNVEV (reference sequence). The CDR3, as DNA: TGTGCCAGCAGCTCCAGGGGGCGAGGTAACGTTGAAGCTTTCTTT. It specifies CASSSRGRGNVEAFF.

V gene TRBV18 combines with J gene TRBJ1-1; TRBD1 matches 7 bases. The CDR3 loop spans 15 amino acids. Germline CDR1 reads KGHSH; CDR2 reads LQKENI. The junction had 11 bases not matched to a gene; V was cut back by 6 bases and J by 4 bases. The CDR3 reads CASSHSRSGGTEAFF. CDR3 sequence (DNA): TGTGCCAGCTCCCACTCACGGTCAGGGGGCACTGAAGCTTTCTTT.

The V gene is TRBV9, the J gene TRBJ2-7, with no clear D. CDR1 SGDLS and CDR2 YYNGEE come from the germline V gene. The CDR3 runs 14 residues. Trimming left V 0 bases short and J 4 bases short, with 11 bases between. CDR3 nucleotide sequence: TGTGCCAGCAGCGTAGCTCCGTACACTTACGAGCAGTACTTC. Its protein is CASSVAPYTYEQYF. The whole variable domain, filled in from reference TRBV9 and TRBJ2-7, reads DSGVTQTPKHLITATGQRVTLRCSPRSGDLSVYWYQQSLDQGLQFLIQYYNGEERAKGNILERFSAQQFPDLHSELNLSSLELGDSALYFCASSVAPYTYEQYFGPGTRLTVT.

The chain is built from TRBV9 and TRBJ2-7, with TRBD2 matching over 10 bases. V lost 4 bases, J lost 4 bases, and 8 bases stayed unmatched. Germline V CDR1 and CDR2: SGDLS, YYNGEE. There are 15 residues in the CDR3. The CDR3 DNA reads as TGTGCCAGCAGCCCCTCGAGCGGGGGGGCTTACGAGCAGTACTTC. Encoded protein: CASSPSSGGAYEQYF.

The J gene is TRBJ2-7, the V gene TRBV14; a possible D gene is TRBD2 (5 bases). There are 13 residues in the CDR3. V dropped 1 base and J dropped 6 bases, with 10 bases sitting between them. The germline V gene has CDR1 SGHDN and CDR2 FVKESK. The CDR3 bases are TGTGCCAGCAGCCAAGTTGGAGGACTCGAGCAGTACTTC. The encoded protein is CASSQVGGLEQYF.

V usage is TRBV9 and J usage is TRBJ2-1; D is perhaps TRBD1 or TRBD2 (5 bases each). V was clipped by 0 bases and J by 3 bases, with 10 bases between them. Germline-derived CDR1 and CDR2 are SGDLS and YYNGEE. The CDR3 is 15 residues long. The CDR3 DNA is TGTGCCAGCAGCGTAGGGGGGTGGGACTACAATGAGCAGTTCTTC. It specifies CASSVGGWDYNEQFF.

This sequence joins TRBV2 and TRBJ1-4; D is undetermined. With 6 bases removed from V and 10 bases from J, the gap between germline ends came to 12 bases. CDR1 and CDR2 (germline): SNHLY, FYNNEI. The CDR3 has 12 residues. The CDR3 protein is CASRPDLGKLFF. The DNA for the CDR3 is TGTGCCAGCAGGCCAGATCTTGGAAAACTGTTTTTT. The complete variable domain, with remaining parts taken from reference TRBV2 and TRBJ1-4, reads EPEVTQTPSHQVTQMGQEVILRCVPISNHLYFYWYRQILGQKVEFLVSFYNNEISEKSEIFDDQFSVERPDGSNFTLKIRSTKLEDSAMYFCASRPDLGKLFFGSGTQLSVL.

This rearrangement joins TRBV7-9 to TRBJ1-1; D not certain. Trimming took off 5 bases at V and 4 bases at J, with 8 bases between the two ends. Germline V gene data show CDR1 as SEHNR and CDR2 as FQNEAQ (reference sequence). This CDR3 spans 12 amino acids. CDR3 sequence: CASSARFTEAFF. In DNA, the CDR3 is TGTGCCAGCAGCGCCAGGTTCACTGAAGCTTTCTTT.

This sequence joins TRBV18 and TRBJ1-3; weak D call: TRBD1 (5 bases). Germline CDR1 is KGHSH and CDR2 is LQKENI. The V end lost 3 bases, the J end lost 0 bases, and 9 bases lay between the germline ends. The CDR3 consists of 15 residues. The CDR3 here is CASSPGTASGNTIYF. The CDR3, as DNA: TGTGCCAGCTCACCGGGGACGGCCTCTGGAAACACCATATATTTT.

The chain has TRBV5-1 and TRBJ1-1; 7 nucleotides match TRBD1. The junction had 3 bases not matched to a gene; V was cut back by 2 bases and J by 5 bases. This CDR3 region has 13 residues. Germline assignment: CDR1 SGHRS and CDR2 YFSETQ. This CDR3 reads CASSFTGVTEAFF. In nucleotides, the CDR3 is TGCGCCAGCAGCTTTACAGGGGTAACTGAAGCTTTCTTT.

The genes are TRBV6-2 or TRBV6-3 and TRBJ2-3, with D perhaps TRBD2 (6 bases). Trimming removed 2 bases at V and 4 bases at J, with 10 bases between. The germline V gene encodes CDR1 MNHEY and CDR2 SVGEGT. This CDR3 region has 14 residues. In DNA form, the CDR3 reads TGTGCCAGCAGTTACCCCGGCGGGGCAGATACGCAGTATTTT. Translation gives CASSYPGGADTQYF.

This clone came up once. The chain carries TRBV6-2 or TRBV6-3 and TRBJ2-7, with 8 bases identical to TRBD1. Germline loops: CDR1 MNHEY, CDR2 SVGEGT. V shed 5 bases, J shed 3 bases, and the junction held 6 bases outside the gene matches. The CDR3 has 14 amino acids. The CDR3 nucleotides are TGTGCCAGCAGTGACAGGGGACCACTCTACGAGCAGTACTTC. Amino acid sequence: CASSDRGPLYEQYF.